One and the same sample provided the 20 T cell receptor beta chains below, sequenced in a study of T cell repertoires in aging, cancer and after chemotherapy. Rearranged V-D-J TRB sequences were amplified with a mixed TRB-A/B primer pool. MiXCR, run by TCRdb on the multiplex PCR reads, gives a single entry per CDR3 protein. The data hold over a thousand distinct CDR3 sequences, with roughly 22% observed a single time. The template was genomic DNA from peripheral blood, not RNA. Source material: blood. The receptor set was obtained from a human donor with a solid tumor.

The chain couples TRBV20-1 to TRBJ2-1; D could derive from TRBD1 or TRBD2 (5 bases each). Germline CDR1 DFQATT, CDR2 SNEGSKA (reference sequence). V lost 3 bases to trimming and J lost 8 bases, with 17 bases between them. The CDR3 loop spans 14 amino acids. The CDR3 loop is CSARVQPGADEQFF. The DNA of the CDR3 is TGCAGTGCTAGGGTACAACCCGGGGCCGATGAGCAGTTCTTC.

In regard to this clonotype: This may stem from a read error, because a much larger clone lies one nucleotide away. This chain uses TRBV7-6 with TRBJ2-5; 14 bases map to TRBD2. V gave up 5 bases and J gave up 11 bases; unmatched junction bases: 10. CDR3 length: 15 amino acids. Germline V gene sequence: CDR1 SGHVS, CDR2 FNYEAQ. Written as DNA, the CDR3 is TGTGCCAGCAGCCACGGACTAGCGGGGGGCAATGAGCAGTACTTC. Its protein is CASSHGLAGGNEQYF.

The V and J genes are TRBV18 and TRBJ1-6; TRBD1 matches at 8 bases. Unmatched junction bases numbered 11, after V lost 4 bases and J lost 6 bases. The CDR3 covers 17 residues. Germline V gene sequence: CDR1 KGHSH, CDR2 LQKENI. The CDR3 nucleotides read TGTGCCAGCTCACAGAATTTCCCGGGACAGGTTAATTCACCCCTCCACTTT. It is translated as CASSQNFPGQVNSPLHF.

Sample share makes this clonotype medium-sized. The rearrangement links TRBV18 to TRBJ1-3, with no clear D. V lost 3 bases and J 1 base, leaving 4 bases between the germline ends. This CDR3 is built from 13 residues. Germline CDR1 and CDR2: KGHSH and LQKENI. This CDR3 is CASSPESGNTIYF. The CDR3 DNA follows: TGTGCCAGCTCACCTGAATCTGGAAACACCATATATTTT.

This clonotype was seen only a few times. The V call is TRBV6-5, the J call TRBJ1-1; 11 positions agree with TRBD1. CDR1 MNHEY and CDR2 SVGAGI come from the germline V gene. There are 15 residues in the CDR3. Trimming removed 4 bases from V and 5 bases from J; junction bases left unmatched: 6. In DNA form, the CDR3 reads TGTGCCAGCAGTTCAAGGGACAGGGGGGAGACTGAAGCTTTCTTT. This encodes CASSSRDRGETEAFF.

Comment on this clonotype: A single base separates this from a much larger clone, so it may be a read error. This chain links TRBV7-2 with TRBJ2-1, with D possibly matching TRBD1 (6 bases). The CDR3 sequence is 15 residues long. Germline V gene lookup returns CDR1 SGHTA and CDR2 FQGNSA. The CDR3 region is CASSSTGLAYNKQFF. CDR3 DNA sequence: TGTGCCAGCAGCTCAACAGGGCTCGCCTACAATAAGCAGTTCTTC.

Judged by abundance, this clonotype is medium-sized. The chain joins TRBV20-1 to TRBJ2-7; D not certain. This CDR3 is 14 amino acids long. V lost 3 bases and J 3 bases, leaving 15 bases between the germline ends. The germline gives CDR1 DFQATT, CDR2 SNEGSKA (reference sequence). The DNA for the CDR3 is TGCAGTGCTAGGGCGCAGAAGAACTTCTACGAGCAGTACTTC. This sequence encodes CSARAQKNFYEQYF.

This clonotype was detected only a few times. The rearrangement joins TRBV15 to TRBJ2-5, with TRBD2 identical over 8 bases. This CDR3 has 13 amino acids. J lost 9 bases, V lost 4 bases, and 7 bases had no gene match. The germline V gene encodes CDR1 LNHNV and CDR2 YYDKDF (reference sequence). The CDR3 DNA follows: TGTGCCACCAGCAACGTCGGGGGGGAGCCCCAGTACTTC. Translation: CATSNVGGEPQYF.

This clonotype is classed as medium-sized. The chain has TRBV7-9 and TRBJ2-1, with TRBD2 matching over 7 bases. V shed 1 base and J 7 bases; nucleotides not matched to a gene: 4. Germline lookup yields CDR1 SEHNR and CDR2 FQNEAQ (reference sequence). The CDR3 length is 14 residues. CDR3 sequence reads: CASSLDGRGNEQFF. Written as DNA, the CDR3 is TGTGCCAGCAGCTTAGATGGGCGGGGGAATGAGCAGTTCTTC.

This clonotype ranks as medium-sized. This sequence joins TRBV5-6 and TRBJ1-5; D gene uncertain. Germline V gene data show CDR1 as SGHDT and CDR2 as YYEEEE. CDR3 length equals 12 residues. Trimming removed 4 bases at V and 3 bases at J, with 5 bases between. This CDR3 reads CASSLTNQPQHF. Written as DNA, the CDR3 is TGTGCCAGCAGCCTGACCAATCAGCCCCAGCATTTT.

V and J are TRBV4-1 and TRBJ2-5, with 7 bases aligning to TRBD2. Germline V gene lookup returns CDR1 MGHRA and CDR2 YSYEKL. The CDR3 sequence is 13 residues long. The trim removed 0 bases at V and 7 bases at J, leaving 2 bases unmatched. The CDR3, as DNA: TGCGCCAGCAGCCAAGAATCTAGCGGGACCCAGTACTTC. This gives the protein CASSQESSGTQYF.

This clonotype was counted between two and nine times. V gene TRBV7-9 combines with J gene TRBJ2-7; 9 bases are shared with TRBD1. This CDR3 region has 16 residues. With V trimmed by 2 bases and J by 6 bases, 11 bases remained unmatched. Per germline, CDR1 SEHNR and CDR2 FQNEAQ (reference sequence). The CDR3 region has the DNA TGTGCCAGCAGCTTACGCTCGGGACAGGGTCTGGGCGAGCAGTACTTC. It translates to CASSLRSGQGLGEQYF.

This clonotype is deemed medium-sized. The J gene is TRBJ1-1, the V gene TRBV14, with D tentatively TRBD1 (6 bases). This CDR3 spans 13 amino acids. The germline V and J ends were trimmed by 1 base and 5 bases, with 8 bases remaining between them. Germline-derived CDR1 and CDR2 are SGHDN and FVKESK. As DNA, the CDR3 is TGTGCCAGCAGCCAAGGGGGGCGGACTGAAGCTTTCTTT. Encoded protein: CASSQGGRTEAFF.

This chain uses TRBV20-1 with TRBJ1-1; TRBD1 matches 8 bases. Germline V CDR1 and CDR2: DFQATT, SNEGSKA (reference sequence). Trimming took 8 bases from V and 3 from J; bases not matched to a gene: 2. This CDR3 contains 11 residues. Here the CDR3 reads CSPTGDTEAFF. The CDR3, as DNA: TGCAGTCCGACAGGGGACACTGAAGCTTTCTTT.

This chain joins TRBV4-3 and TRBJ2-3, with 10 bases that match TRBD1. The V gene end was trimmed by 8 bases and the J gene end by 4 bases; junction bases not matched to a gene: 9. Looked up from germline, CDR1 is LGHNA and CDR2 is YSLEER. The CDR3 extends over 15 amino acids. In DNA form, the CDR3 reads TGCGCCAGCGCACAATCCGGGACAGGGGCAGATACGCAGTATTTT. Amino acids: CASAQSGTGADTQYF.

Sample share makes this clonotype large. V usage is TRBV27 and J usage is TRBJ1-2; D unresolved. CDR1 and CDR2 from the germline V gene are MNHEY and SMNVEV (reference sequence). This CDR3 spans 13 amino acids. Deletions cut 6 bases from V and 8 bases from J, with 16 bases between. The CDR3 loop is CASSPKLNDGYTF. The DNA for the CDR3 is TGTGCCAGCAGCCCAAAGTTGAACGACGGCTACACCTTC.

This clonotype is labeled medium-sized. The gene calls are TRBV20-1 and TRBJ2-7; D ambiguous. The CDR3 is 16 residues long. Germline CDR1 reads DFQATT; CDR2 reads SNEGSKA (reference sequence). Trimming stripped 3 bases from V and 1 base from J, with 19 bases between. The CDR3 here is CSASSLGRYSSYEQYF. CDR3 DNA sequence: TGCAGTGCTAGTAGCCTAGGACGGTACAGTTCCTACGAGCAGTACTTC.

This clonotype is termed medium-sized. The V call is TRBV20-1, the J call TRBJ2-5; D gene ambiguous. The CDR3 consists of 15 residues. Germline V gene sequence: CDR1 DFQATT, CDR2 SNEGSKA (reference sequence). The V and J ends lost 0 bases and 7 bases respectively, with 18 bases between them. CDR3 coding DNA: TGCAGTGCTAGAGATACTGAGTTCAACTTAGGGACCCAGTACTTC. This encodes CSARDTEFNLGTQYF.

This clonotype rates as medium-sized (0.01 to 0.1%). Here the CDR3 DNA reads TGTGCCAGCAGACACCAGAGGAATAATTCACCCCTCCACTTT. This sequence encodes CASRHQRNNSPLHF. The rearrangement uses TRBV6-5 and TRBJ1-6, with D unresolved. Trimming stripped 6 bases from V and 5 bases from J, with 11 bases between. The CDR3 is 14 amino acids. Per germline, CDR1 MNHEY and CDR2 SVGAGI.

This clonotype qualifies as medium-sized. V gene TRBV6-1 combines with J gene TRBJ2-1; D might be TRBD1 (6 bases). Germline-derived CDR1 and CDR2 are MNHNS and SASEGT. CDR3 size: 14 residues. The V and J ends lost 8 bases and 2 bases respectively, with 13 bases between them. The CDR3, as DNA: TGTGCCAGCTGGACCGGGACAACCTACAATGAGCAGTTCTTC. Encoded protein: CASWTGTTYNEQFF.